Shown below are 25 T cell receptor beta chains from a single sample sequenced in a study of cytomegalovirus exposure and HLA in healthy donors. The assay was immunoSEQ multiplex PCR, and TCRdb's table has in-frame clones only and misses some. The table has 110,000 or so clones, around 85% seen once. Source material: PBMCs. The receptors originated from a man aged 18 to 29 in good health and CMV-seropositive.

This chain joins TRBV30 and TRBJ2-2; 7 bases map to TRBD2. This CDR3 is built from 14 residues. V was clipped by 6 bases and J by 3 bases; unmatched bases: 7. Germline V CDR1 and CDR2: GTSNPN, SVGIG (reference sequence). The CDR3 bases are TGTGCCTGTTCCGGGACTACCCACACCGGGGAGCTGTTTTTT. Amino acids: CACSGTTHTGELFF.

The chain combines TRBV10-1 with TRBJ2-2; 11 bases map to TRBD1. The V gene end was trimmed by 6 bases and the J gene end by 5 bases; junction bases not matched to a gene: 11. The CDR3 extends over 17 amino acids. Germline V gene data show CDR1 as WNHNN and CDR2 as SYGVQD (reference sequence). This CDR3 reads CASSYGQGARGTGELFF. The CDR3 bases are TGCGCCAGCAGCTACGGACAGGGGGCGCGAGGAACCGGGGAGCTGTTTTTT.

The J gene is TRBJ2-5, the V gene TRBV5-1; 7 nucleotides line up with TRBD2. Germline CDR1 reads SGHRS; CDR2 reads YFSETQ. The CDR3 has 13 amino acids. V lost 7 bases, J lost 1 base, and 4 bases stayed unmatched. The CDR3 sequence: CASASSGQETQYF. The CDR3 DNA follows: TGCGCCAGCGCCTCTAGCGGCCAAGAGACCCAGTACTTC.

This chain links TRBV7-9 with TRBJ2-1, with unresolved D. V was pared by 1 base and J by 4 bases, with 11 bases between. CDR1 SEHNR and CDR2 FQNEAQ come from the germline V gene (reference sequence). The CDR3 loop spans 15 amino acids. The chain's CDR3 is CASSLGELVYNEQFF. The CDR3, as DNA: TGTGCCAGCAGCTTAGGTGAGCTGGTATACAATGAGCAGTTCTTC.

The chain couples TRBV6-6 to TRBJ1-3; 7 nucleotides align to TRBD1. Germline lookup yields CDR1 MNHNY and CDR2 SVGAGI (reference sequence). V lost 5 bases to trimming and J lost 2 bases; unmatched junction nucleotides: 3. The CDR3 sequence is 14 residues long. The CDR3 bases are TGTGCCAGCAGTAAGGGACAGACTGGAAACACCATATATTTT. Translated, it gives CASSKGQTGNTIYF.

The chain combines TRBV28 with TRBJ2-7; 9 nucleotides agree with TRBD1. Germline CDR1 and CDR2: MDHEN and SYDVKM. After removal of 3 bases from V and 3 bases from J, the junction contained 0 bases not matched to a gene. This CDR3 contains 13 residues. The CDR3 reads CASSLTGGYEQYF. CDR3 bases: TGTGCCAGCAGTTTGACAGGGGGCTACGAGCAGTACTTC. Full variable domain (outside the CDR3, taken from reference TRBV28 and TRBJ2-7): DVKVTQSSRYLVKRTGEKVFLECVQDMDHENMFWYRQDPGLGLRLIYFSYDVKMKEKGDIPEGYSVSREKKERFSLILESASTNQTSMYLCASSLTGGYEQYFGPGTRLTVT.

The chain uses TRBV5-1 and TRBJ2-2; TRBD2 might be the D (6 bases). The CDR3 length is 15 residues. CDR1 and CDR2 (germline): SGHRS, YFSETQ. The V gene lost 3 bases and the J gene lost 0 bases, with 9 bases spanning the gap. CDR3 in amino acids: CASSSGLANTGELFF. The CDR3 nucleotides are TGCGCCAGCAGCTCGGGACTCGCGAACACCGGGGAGCTGTTTTTT.

The chain couples TRBV9 to TRBJ1-4; D unclear. CDR1 is SGDLS, CDR2 YYNGEE, per germline. The CDR3 consists of 14 residues. Trimming shortened V by 0 bases and J by 3 bases, and 6 bases separated the two germline ends. The CDR3 protein is CASSVGGANEKLFF. The DNA of the CDR3 is TGTGCCAGCAGCGTAGGCGGAGCTAATGAAAAACTGTTTTTT.

V gene TRBV7-9 combines with J gene TRBJ2-2, with 8 bases matching TRBD1. Germline trimming cut 6 bases from V and 6 bases from J; bases unmatched to any gene: 9. This CDR3 comprises 15 residues. The V gene's germline CDR1 is SEHNR and CDR2 FQNEAQ (reference sequence). CDR3 sequence: CASRLDRDVAGELFF. The CDR3 DNA is TGTGCCAGCAGACTGGACAGGGATGTCGCCGGGGAGCTGTTTTTT.

This clone was counted a single time. CDR3 bases: TGTGCCAGCCGTAGCTATGAACAGGAACACACCGGGGAGCTGTTTTTT. Encoded protein: CASRSYEQEHTGELFF. The chain recombines TRBV28 with TRBJ2-2; TRBD1 might be the D (5 bases). CDR3 size: 16 residues. The V gene lost 8 bases and the J gene lost 3 bases, with 19 bases spanning the gap. CDR1 is MDHEN and CDR2 is SYDVKM in the germline V gene.

The V call is TRBV4-1, the J call TRBJ1-1; D is possibly TRBD1 (5 bases). In germline, CDR1 is MGHRA, CDR2 YSYEKL. V lost 0 bases and J lost 7, with 9 bases in between. The CDR3 contains 13 residues. The CDR3 sequence: CASSQEGAIEAFF. Here the CDR3 DNA reads TGCGCCAGCAGCCAAGAAGGGGCGATTGAAGCTTTCTTT.

V gene TRBV25-1 combines with J gene TRBJ2-2, with D perhaps matching TRBD2 (5 bases). The CDR3 length is 15 residues. Germline V lookup: CDR1 MGHDK, CDR2 SYGVNS. Between the trimmed V and J ends, which lost 7 bases and 5 bases, there was a span of 17 bases. The CDR3 here is CASKVGTEVTGELFF. The CDR3 region has the DNA TGTGCCAGCAAAGTGGGCACGGAGGTTACCGGGGAGCTGTTTTTT.

The V call is TRBV27, the J call TRBJ1-1; D may be TRBD1 (6 bases). The CDR3 covers 15 residues. Trimming pared 7 bases from V and 3 bases from J, leaving 18 bases between. Germline CDR1 MNHEY, CDR2 SMNVEV (reference sequence). In nucleotides, the CDR3 is TGTGCCAGCACCCCCTTGGGGGGGGCCTACACTGAAGCTTTCTTT. Its translation is CASTPLGGAYTEAFF.

The rearrangement links TRBV5-4 to TRBJ2-5, with TRBD1 matching over 10 bases. The CDR3 sequence is 16 residues long. Unmatched junction bases numbered 6, after V lost 4 bases and J lost 0 bases. Germline V lookup: CDR1 SGHNT, CDR2 YYREEE (reference sequence). As DNA, the CDR3 is TGTGCCAGCAGCAAAGGACAGGGGGATAACCAAGAGACCCAGTACTTC. It codes for CASSKGQGDNQETQYF.

The chain recombines TRBV10-3 with TRBJ1-1; no clear D gene. Germline CDR1 ENHRY, CDR2 SYGVKD. This CDR3 is built from 11 residues. V was pared by 2 bases and J by 5 bases, with 3 bases between. CDR3 coding DNA: TGTGCCATCAGTGAGCTAACTGAAGCTTTCTTT. Translating gives CAISELTEAFF.

The V and J genes are TRBV27 and TRBJ2-7; 10 bases agree with TRBD1. Losses at the gene ends were 6 bases for V and 6 bases for J; bases not matched to a gene: 11. Germline V gene lookup returns CDR1 MNHEY and CDR2 SMNVEV (reference sequence). CDR3 length equals 15 residues. The CDR3 DNA reads as TGTGCCAGCAGCCCCCTACGGACAGGGGGAGGCGAGCAGTACTTC. Protein product: CASSPLRTGGGEQYF.

The V call is TRBV12-5, the J call TRBJ2-7; 7 nucleotides line up with TRBD1. Trimming at V came to 1 base and at J to 12 bases, leaving 9 bases not matched to a gene. Germline CDR1 LGHNT, CDR2 FRNRAP. The CDR3 runs to 13 residues. DNA for the CDR3: TGTGCTAGTGGTTTGGCCTTAGGGGGCAGTTTGTACTTC. Amino acid sequence: CASGLALGGSLYF.

This chain's CDR3 is CASSPSSGGGQFF. The CDR3 coding sequence is TGCGCCAGCAGCCCATCGTCGGGCGGGGGGCAGTTCTTC. The chain employs TRBV4-1 and TRBJ2-1; TRBD2 agrees at 7 bases. The CDR3 length is 13 residues. The V gene end was trimmed by 4 bases and the J gene end by 12 bases; junction bases not matched to a gene: 9. Germline CDR1 is MGHRA and CDR2 is YSYEKL.

The chain employs TRBV6-1 and TRBJ2-1; TRBD1 is a possible D gene (5 bases). The CDR3 is 13 amino acids. Looked up from germline, CDR1 is MNHNS and CDR2 is SASEGT. V was clipped by 7 bases and J by 0 bases, with 7 bases between them. The CDR3 loop reads CASTDNSYNEQFF. The CDR3 DNA is TGTGCCAGCACGGACAACTCCTACAATGAGCAGTTCTTC.

The chain employs TRBV6-6 and TRBJ2-7, with D maybe TRBD1 (6 bases). There are 13 residues in the CDR3. Per the germline V gene, CDR1 is MNHNY and CDR2 is SVGAGI (reference sequence). V lost 5 bases and J lost 7, with 15 bases in between. The CDR3 DNA sequence: TGTGCCAGCAGTCCCCGGGACAAAATAGAGCAGTACTTC. It codes for CASSPRDKIEQYF.

The chain is built from TRBV2 and TRBJ1-2; 7 bases are a match to TRBD1. V was clipped by 0 bases and J by 6 bases; unmatched bases: 1. Germline V lookup: CDR1 SNHLY, CDR2 FYNNEI. The CDR3 spans 13 residues. CDR3 amino acids: CASSEAQGNGYTF. The CDR3, as DNA: TGTGCCAGCAGTGAAGCACAGGGGAATGGCTACACCTTC. Together with reference TRBV2 and TRBJ1-2, the CDR3 gives the full variable domain: EPEVTQTPSHQVTQMGQEVILRCVPISNHLYFYWYRQILGQKVEFLVSFYNNEISEKSEIFDDQFSVERPDGSNFTLKIRSTKLEDSAMYFCASSEAQGNGYTFGSGTRLTVV.

The V and J genes are TRBV28 and TRBJ1-6; 7 bases fit TRBD1. V gave up 6 bases and J gave up 6 bases; unmatched junction bases: 5. CDR3 size: 14 residues. The germline V gene encodes CDR1 MDHEN and CDR2 SYDVKM. CDR3: CASRPGQPNSPLHF. In DNA, the CDR3 is TGTGCCAGCAGGCCGGGACAGCCTAATTCACCCCTCCACTTT.

V gene TRBV9 combines with J gene TRBJ1-6, with D hard to call. Germline CDR1 SGDLS, CDR2 YYNGEE. V was cut by 4 bases and J by 8 bases, with 22 bases left in between. The CDR3 runs 17 residues. CDR3 region: CASSPRLFSQSDSPLHF. The DNA for the CDR3 is TGTGCCAGCAGCCCCCGTCTATTCTCACAGTCGGATTCACCCCTCCACTTT.

This clone was seen a single time. The chain couples TRBV15 to TRBJ1-1; D is possibly TRBD1 (5 bases). V was trimmed by 0 bases and J by 4 bases, leaving 12 bases between them. The CDR3 has 15 amino acids. Germline V gene lookup returns CDR1 LNHNV and CDR2 YYDKDF (reference sequence). The CDR3 sequence: CATSRDYAGTTEAFF. CDR3 in DNA: TGTGCCACCAGCAGAGATTATGCGGGGACCACTGAAGCTTTCTTT.

This clone was picked up a small number of times. V is TRBV2 and J is TRBJ1-1; D not certain. V was pared by 8 bases and J by 7 bases, with 14 bases between. Germline V lookup: CDR1 SNHLY, CDR2 FYNNEI. The CDR3 spans 12 residues. In DNA, the CDR3 is TGTGCCAGCGCGCGGGTGGTGTATGAAGCTTTCTTT. It translates to CASARVVYEAFF.